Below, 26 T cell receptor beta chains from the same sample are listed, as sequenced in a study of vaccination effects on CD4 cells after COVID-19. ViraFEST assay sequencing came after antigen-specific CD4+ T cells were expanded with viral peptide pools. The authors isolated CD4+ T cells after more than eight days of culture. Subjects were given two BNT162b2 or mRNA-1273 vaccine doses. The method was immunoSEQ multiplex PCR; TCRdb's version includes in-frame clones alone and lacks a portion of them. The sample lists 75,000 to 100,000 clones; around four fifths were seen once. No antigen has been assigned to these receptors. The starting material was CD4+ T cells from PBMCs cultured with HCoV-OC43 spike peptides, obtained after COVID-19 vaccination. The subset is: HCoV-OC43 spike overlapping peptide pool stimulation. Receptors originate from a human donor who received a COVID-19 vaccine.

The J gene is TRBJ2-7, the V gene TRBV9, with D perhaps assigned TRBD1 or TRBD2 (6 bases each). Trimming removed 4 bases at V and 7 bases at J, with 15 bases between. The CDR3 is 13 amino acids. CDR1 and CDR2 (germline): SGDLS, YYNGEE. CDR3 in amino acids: CASSFGGLSEQYV. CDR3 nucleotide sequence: TGTGCCAGCAGCTTTGGGGGGCTGAGTGAGCAGTACGTC.

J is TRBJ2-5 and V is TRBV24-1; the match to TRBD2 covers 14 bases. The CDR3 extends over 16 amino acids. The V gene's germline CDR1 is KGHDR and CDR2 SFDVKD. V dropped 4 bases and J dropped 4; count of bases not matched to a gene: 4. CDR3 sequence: CATSEPTSGGGETQYF. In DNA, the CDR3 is TGTGCCACCAGTGAGCCGACTAGCGGGGGGGGAGAGACCCAGTACTTC.

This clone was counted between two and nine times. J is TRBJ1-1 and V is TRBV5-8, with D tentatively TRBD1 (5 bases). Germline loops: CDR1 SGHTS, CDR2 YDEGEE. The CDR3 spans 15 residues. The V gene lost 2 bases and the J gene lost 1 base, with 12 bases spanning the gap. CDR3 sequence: CASSFRGDPNTEAFF. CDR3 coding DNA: TGTGCCAGCAGCTTTCGGGGGGACCCGAACACTGAAGCTTTCTTT. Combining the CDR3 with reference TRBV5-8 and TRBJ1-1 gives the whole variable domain EAGVTQSPTHLIKTRGQQATLRCSPISGHTSVYWYQQALGLGLQFLLWYDEGEERNRGNFPPRFSGRQFPNYSSELNVNALELEDSALYLCASSFRGDPNTEAFFGQGTRLTVV.

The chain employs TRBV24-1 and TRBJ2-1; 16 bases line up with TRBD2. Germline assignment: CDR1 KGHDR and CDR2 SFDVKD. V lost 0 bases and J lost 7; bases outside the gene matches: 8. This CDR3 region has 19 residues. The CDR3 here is CATSDLGTSGGAKRNEQFF. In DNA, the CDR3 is TGTGCCACCAGTGATTTGGGGACTAGCGGGGGGGCCAAGAGGAATGAGCAGTTCTTC.

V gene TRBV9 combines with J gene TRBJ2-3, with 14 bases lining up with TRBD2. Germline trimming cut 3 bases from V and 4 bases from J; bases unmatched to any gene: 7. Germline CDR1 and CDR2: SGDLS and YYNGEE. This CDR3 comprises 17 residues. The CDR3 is CASSATSGGAFADTQYF. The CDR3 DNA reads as TGTGCCAGCAGCGCGACTAGCGGGGGGGCCTTTGCAGATACGCAGTATTTT.

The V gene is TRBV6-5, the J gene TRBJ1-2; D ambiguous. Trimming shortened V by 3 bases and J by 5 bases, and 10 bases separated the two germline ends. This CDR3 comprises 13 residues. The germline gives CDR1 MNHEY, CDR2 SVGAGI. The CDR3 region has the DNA TGTGCCAGCAGTTATGGGCAGCGATATGGCTACACCTTC. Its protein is CASSYGQRYGYTF.

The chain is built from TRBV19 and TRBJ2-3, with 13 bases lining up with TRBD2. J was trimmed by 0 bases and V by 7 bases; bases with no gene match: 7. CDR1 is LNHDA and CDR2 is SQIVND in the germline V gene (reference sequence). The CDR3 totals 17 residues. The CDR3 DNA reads TGTGCCAGTACCCGGACTAGCGGGGGCTTAAGCACAGATACGCAGTATTTT. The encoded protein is CASTRTSGGLSTDTQYF.

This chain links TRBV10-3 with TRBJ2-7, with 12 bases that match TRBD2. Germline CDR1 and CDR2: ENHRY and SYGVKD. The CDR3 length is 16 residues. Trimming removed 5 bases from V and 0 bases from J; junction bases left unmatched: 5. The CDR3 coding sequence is TGTGCCATCAGTCCGACTAGCGGGGGAAGCTCCTACGAGCAGTACGTC. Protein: CAISPTSGGSSYEQYV.

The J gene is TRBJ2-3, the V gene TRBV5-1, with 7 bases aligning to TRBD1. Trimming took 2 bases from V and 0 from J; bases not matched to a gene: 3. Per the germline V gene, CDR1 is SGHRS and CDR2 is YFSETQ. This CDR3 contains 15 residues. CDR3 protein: CASSLRGLSTDTQYF. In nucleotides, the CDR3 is TGCGCCAGCAGCTTAAGGGGGCTAAGCACAGATACGCAGTATTTT.

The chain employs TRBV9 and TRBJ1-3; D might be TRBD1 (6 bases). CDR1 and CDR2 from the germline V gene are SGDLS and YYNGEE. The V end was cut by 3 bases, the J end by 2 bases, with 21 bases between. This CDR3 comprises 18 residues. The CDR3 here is CASSAGEGPLSPGNTIYF. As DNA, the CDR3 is TGTGCCAGCAGCGCAGGGGAGGGTCCATTAAGTCCTGGAAACACCATATATTTT.

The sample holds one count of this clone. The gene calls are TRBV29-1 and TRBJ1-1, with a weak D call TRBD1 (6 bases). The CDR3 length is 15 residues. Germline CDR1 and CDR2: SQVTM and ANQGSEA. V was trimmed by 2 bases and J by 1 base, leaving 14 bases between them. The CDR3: CSVEMEGQQNTEAFF. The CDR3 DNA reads TGCAGCGTTGAAATGGAAGGACAGCAGAACACTGAAGCTTTCTTT.

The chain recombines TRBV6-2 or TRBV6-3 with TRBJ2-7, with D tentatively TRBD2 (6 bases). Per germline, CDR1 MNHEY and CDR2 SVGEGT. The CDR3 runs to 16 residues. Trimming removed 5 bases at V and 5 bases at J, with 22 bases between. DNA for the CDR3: TGTGCCAGCAGTCCACTTCGGGACTCTCGGTTACACGAGCAGTACGTC. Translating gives CASSPLRDSRLHEQYV.

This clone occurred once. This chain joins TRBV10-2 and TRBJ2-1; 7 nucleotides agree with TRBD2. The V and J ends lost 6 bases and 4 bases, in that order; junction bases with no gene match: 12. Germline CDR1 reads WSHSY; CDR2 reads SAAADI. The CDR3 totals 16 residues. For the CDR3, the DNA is TGCGCCAGCAGGAGGGGCGGCGCTAGCGGTTACAATGAGCAGTTCTTC. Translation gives CASRRGGASGYNEQFF.

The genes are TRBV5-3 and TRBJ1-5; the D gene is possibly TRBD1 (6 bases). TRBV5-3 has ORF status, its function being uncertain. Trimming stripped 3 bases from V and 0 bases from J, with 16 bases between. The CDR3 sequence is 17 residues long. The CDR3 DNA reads TGTGCCAGAAGCTGTTACAGGGAAACCTATAGCAATCAGCCCCAGCATTTT. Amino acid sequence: CARSCYRETYSNQPQHF.

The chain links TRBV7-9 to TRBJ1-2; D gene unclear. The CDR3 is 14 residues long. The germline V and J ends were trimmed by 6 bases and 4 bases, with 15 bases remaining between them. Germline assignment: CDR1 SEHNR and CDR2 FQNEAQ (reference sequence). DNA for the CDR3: TGTGCCAGCAGTCGTCCCATAGAGGGCTATGGCTACACCTTC. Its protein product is CASSRPIEGYGYTF.

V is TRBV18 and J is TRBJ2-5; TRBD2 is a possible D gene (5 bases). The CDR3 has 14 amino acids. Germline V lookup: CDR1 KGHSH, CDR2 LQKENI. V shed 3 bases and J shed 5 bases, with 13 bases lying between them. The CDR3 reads CASSPGLGRETQYF. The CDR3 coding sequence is TGTGCCAGCTCACCCGGACTGGGCCGGGAGACCCAGTACTTC.

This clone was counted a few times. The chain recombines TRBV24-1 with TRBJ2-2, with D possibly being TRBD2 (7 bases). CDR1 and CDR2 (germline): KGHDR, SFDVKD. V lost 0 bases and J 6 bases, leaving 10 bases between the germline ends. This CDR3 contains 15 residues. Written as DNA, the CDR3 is TGTGCCACCAGTGATTTGTCGGGGGGCCCCGGGGAGCTGTTTTTT. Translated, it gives CATSDLSGGPGELFF.

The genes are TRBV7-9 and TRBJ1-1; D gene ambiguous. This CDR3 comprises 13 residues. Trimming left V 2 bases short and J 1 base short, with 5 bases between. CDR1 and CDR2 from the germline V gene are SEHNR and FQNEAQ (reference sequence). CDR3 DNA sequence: TGTGCCAGCAGCTTAATAGAGAACACTGAAGCTTTCTTT. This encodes CASSLIENTEAFF.

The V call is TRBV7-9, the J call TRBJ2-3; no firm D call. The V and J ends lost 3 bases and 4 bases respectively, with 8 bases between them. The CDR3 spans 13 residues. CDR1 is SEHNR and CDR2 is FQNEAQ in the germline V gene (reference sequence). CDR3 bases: TGTGCCAGCAGCTTCCCGGCCGCAGATACGCAGTATTTT. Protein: CASSFPAADTQYF.

CDR3 protein: CAGTGTDTQYF. The CDR3 DNA reads TGTGCCGGAACAGGAACAGATACGCAGTATTTT. This rearrangement joins TRBV7-9 to TRBJ2-3; a weak D match, TRBD1 (5 bases). The germline V gene has CDR1 SEHNR and CDR2 FQNEAQ (reference sequence). Deletions cut 11 bases from V and 3 bases from J, with 9 bases between. The CDR3 contains 11 residues.

CDR3 amino acids: CASSGTGEGWYNEQFF. The CDR3 region has the DNA TGTGCCAGCAGTGGCACCGGGGAGGGTTGGTACAATGAGCAGTTCTTC. The chain carries TRBV2 and TRBJ2-1; 7 nucleotides match TRBD2. J lost 4 bases, V lost 4 bases, and 10 bases had no gene match. CDR1 and CDR2 from the germline V gene are SNHLY and FYNNEI. This CDR3 has 16 amino acids.

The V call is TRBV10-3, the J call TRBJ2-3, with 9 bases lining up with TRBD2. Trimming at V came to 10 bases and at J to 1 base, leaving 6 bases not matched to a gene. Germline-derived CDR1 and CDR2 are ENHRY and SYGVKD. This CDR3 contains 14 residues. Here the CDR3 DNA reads TGTGCCACCGCCCCTAGCGGGGGCACAGATACGCAGTATTTT. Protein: CATAPSGGTDTQYF.

This CDR3 is CASSPEVNGYTF. The CDR3 nucleotides are TGTGCCAGCTCACCTGAGGTAAATGGCTACACCTTC. This chain connects TRBV18 to TRBJ1-2, with D unresolved. This CDR3 is built from 12 residues. CDR1 KGHSH and CDR2 LQKENI come from the germline V gene. The V end was cut by 3 bases, the J end by 6 bases, with 8 bases between. Supplemented by reference TRBV18 and TRBJ1-2, the full variable domain reads NAGVMQNPRHLVRRRGQEARLRCSPMKGHSHVYWYRQLPEEGLKFMVYLQKENIIDESGMPKERFSAEFPKEGPSILRIQQVVRGDSAAYFCASSPEVNGYTFGSGTRLTVV.

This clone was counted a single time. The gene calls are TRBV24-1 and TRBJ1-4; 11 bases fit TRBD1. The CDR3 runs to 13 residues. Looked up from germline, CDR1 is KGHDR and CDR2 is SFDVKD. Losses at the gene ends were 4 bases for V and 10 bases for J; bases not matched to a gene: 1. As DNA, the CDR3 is TGTGCCACCAGTGAGGGGACAGGGGGAAAACTGTTTTTT. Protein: CATSEGTGGKLFF.

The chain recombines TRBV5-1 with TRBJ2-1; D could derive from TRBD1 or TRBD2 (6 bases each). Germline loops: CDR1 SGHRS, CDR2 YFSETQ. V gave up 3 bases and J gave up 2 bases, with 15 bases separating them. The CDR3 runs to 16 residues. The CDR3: CASSSEGVGPYNEQFF. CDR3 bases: TGCGCCAGCAGCTCGGAGGGGGTGGGGCCCTACAATGAGCAGTTCTTC.

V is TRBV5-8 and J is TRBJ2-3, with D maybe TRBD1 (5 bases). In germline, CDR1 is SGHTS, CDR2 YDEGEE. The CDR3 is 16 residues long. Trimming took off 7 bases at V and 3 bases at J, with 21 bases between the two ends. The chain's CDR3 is CASPSFLGQGTDTQYF. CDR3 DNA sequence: TGTGCCAGCCCCTCTTTCCTAGGTCAGGGAACAGATACGCAGTATTTT.